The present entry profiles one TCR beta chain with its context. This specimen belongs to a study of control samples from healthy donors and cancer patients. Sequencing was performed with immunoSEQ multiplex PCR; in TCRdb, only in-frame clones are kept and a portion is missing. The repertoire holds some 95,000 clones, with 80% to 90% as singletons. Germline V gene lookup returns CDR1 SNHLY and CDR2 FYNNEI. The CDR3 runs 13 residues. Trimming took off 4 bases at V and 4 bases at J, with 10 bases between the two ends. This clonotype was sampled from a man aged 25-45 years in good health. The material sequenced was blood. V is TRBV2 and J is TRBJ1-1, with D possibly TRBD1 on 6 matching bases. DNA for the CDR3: TGTGCCAGCAGTGTACAGGGAGGCACTGAAGCTTTCTTT. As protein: CASSVQGGTEAFF.